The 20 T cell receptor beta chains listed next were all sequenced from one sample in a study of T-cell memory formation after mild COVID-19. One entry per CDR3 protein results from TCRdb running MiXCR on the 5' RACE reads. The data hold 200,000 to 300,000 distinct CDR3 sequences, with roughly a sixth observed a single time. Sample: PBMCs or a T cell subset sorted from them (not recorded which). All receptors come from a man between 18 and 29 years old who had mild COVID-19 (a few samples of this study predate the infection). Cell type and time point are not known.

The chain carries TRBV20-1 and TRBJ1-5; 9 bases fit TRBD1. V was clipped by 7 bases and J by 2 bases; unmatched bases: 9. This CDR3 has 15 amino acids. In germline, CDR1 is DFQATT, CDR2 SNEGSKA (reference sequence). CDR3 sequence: CSVTDRGFGNQPQHF. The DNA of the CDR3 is TGCAGTGTCACGGACAGGGGATTCGGCAATCAGCCCCAGCATTTT.

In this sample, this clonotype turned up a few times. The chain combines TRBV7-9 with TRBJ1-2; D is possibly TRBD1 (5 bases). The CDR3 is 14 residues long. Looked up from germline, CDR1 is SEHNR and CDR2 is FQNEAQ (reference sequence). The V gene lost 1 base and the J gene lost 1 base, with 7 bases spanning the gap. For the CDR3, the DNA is TGTGCCAGCAGCTTAGTGGGGCTTAACTATGGCTACACCTTC. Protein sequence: CASSLVGLNYGYTF.

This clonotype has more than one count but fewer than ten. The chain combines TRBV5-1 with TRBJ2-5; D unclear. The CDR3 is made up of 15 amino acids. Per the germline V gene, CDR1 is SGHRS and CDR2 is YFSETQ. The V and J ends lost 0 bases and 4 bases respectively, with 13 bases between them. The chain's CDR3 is CASSLGANLGETQYF. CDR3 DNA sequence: TGCGCCAGCAGCTTGGGGGCGAACCTTGGAGAGACCCAGTACTTC.

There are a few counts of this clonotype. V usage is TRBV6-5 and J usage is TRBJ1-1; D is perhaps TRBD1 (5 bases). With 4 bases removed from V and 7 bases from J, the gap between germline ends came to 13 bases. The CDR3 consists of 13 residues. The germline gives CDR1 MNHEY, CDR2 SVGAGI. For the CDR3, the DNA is TGTGCCAGCAGTTTCTTTAGGGGAAATGAAGCTTTCTTT. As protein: CASSFFRGNEAFF.

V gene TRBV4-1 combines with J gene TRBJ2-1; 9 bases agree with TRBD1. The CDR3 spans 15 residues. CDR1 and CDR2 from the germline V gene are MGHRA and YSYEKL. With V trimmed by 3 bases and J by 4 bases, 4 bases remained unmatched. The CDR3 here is CASSQGQGGYNEQFF. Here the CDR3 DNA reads TGCGCCAGCAGCCAGGGACAGGGTGGGTACAATGAGCAGTTCTTC.

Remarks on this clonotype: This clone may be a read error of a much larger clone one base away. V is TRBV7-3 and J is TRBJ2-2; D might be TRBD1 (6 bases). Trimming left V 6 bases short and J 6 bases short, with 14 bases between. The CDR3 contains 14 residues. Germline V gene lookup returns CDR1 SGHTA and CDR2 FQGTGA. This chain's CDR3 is CASSGDTNAGELFF. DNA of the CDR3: TGTGCCAGCAGTGGGGACACCAACGCCGGGGAGCTGTTTTTT.

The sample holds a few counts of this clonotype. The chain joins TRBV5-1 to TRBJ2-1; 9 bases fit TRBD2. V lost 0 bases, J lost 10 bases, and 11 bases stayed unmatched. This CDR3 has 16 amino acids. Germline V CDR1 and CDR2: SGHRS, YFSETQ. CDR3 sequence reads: CASSLDGTSSRQEQFF. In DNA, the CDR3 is TGCGCCAGCAGCTTGGACGGGACTAGCTCCCGCCAGGAGCAGTTCTTC.

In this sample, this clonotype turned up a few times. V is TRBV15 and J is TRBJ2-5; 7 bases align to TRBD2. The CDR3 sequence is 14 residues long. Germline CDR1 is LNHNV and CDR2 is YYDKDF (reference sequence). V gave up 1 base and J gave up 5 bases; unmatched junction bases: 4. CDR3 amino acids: CATSRVGGWETQYF. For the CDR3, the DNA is TGTGCCACCAGCAGAGTCGGGGGGTGGGAGACCCAGTACTTC.

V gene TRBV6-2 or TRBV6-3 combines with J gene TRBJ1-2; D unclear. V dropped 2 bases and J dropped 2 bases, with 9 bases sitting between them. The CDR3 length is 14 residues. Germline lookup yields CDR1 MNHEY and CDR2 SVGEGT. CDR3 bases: TGTGCCAGCAGTTACATCTCAGCCAACTATGGCTACACCTTC. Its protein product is CASSYISANYGYTF.

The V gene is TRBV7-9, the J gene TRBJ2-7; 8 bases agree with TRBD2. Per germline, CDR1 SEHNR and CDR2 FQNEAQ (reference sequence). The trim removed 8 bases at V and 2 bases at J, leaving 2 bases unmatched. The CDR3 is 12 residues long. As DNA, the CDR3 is TGTGCCAGCGAGCGGGAGACCTACGAGCAGTACTTC. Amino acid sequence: CASERETYEQYF.

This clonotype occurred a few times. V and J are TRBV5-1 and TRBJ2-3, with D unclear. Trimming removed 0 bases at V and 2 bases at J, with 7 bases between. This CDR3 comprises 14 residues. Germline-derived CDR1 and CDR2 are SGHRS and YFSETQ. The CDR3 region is CASSLGRVTDTQYF. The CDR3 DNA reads TGCGCCAGCAGCTTGGGCAGAGTCACAGATACGCAGTATTTT.

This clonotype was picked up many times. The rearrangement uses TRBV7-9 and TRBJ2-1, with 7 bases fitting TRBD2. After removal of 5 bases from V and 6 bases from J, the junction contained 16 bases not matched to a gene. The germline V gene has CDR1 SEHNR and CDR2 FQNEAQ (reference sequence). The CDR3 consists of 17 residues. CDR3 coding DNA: TGTGCCAGCAGCCCCGGGGTTCTAGCGGTATTTTTCAATGAGCAGTTCTTC. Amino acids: CASSPGVLAVFFNEQFF.

Written as DNA, the CDR3 is TGCGCCAGCAGCCAAGATTTGATGGGCGGCACTGAAGCTTTCTTT. Translated: CASSQDLMGGTEAFF. This chain links TRBV4-1 with TRBJ1-1; D gene uncertain. Trimming shortened V by 0 bases and J by 4 bases, and 12 bases separated the two germline ends. The CDR3 length is 15 residues. Germline CDR1 MGHRA, CDR2 YSYEKL.

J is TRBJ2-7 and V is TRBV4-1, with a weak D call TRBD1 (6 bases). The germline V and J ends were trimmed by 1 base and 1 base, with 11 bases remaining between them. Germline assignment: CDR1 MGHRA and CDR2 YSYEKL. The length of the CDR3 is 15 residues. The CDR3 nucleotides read TGCGCCAGCAGCCAAGGTCACAGGGCGTCCTACGAGCAGTACTTC. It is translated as CASSQGHRASYEQYF.

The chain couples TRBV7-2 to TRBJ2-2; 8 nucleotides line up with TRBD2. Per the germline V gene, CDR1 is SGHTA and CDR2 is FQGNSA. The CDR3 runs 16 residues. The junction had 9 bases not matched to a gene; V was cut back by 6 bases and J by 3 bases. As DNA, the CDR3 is TGTGCCAGCAGTATGCACGGGGGGGCTGACACCGGGGAGCTGTTTTTT. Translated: CASSMHGGADTGELFF.

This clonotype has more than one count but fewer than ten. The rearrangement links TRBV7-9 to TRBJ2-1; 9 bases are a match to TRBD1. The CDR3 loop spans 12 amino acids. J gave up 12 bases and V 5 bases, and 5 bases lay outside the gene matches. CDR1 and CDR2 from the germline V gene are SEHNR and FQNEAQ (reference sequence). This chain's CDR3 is CASSPQGQGQFF. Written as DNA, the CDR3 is TGTGCCAGCAGCCCGCAGGGACAGGGGCAGTTCTTC.

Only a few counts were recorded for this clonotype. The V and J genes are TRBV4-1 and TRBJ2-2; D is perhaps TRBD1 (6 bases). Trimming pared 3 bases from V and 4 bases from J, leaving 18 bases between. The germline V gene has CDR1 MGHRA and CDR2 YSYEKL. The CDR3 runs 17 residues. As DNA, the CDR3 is TGCGCCAGCAGCCATCGCATGGGGGACATTGTCACCGGGGAGCTGTTTTTT. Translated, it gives CASSHRMGDIVTGELFF.

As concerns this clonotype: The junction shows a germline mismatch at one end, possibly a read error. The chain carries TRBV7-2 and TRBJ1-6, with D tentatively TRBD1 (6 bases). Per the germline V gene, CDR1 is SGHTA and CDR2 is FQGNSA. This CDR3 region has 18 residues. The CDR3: CAISLALQGSSYNSPLHF. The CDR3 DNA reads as TGTGCCATCAGCTTAGCTCTCCAGGGGAGCTCCTATAATTCACCCCTCCACTTT.

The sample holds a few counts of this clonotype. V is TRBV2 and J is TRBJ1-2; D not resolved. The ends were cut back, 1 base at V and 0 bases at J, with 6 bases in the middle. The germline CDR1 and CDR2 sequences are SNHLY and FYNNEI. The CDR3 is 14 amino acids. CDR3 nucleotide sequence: TGTGCCAGCAGTGAAGGGTCGGCTAACTATGGCTACACCTTC. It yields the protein CASSEGSANYGYTF.

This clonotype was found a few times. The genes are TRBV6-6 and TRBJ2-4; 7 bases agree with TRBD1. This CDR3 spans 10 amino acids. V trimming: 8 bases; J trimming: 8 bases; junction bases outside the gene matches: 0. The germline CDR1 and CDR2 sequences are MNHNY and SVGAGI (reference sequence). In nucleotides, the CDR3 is TGTGCCAGCGGACAGGACATTCAGTACTTC. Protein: CASGQDIQYF.